This TCR beta chain appears in the sequencing data of a study of T cell responses to AZD1222 COVID-19 vaccine (dated by TCRdb to the early 2020s). For the study in its entirety: TCR sequencing was performed for about 240 trial participants, of whom 200 to 220 were given two doses of AZD1222 and roughly 25 were given two doses of MenACWY control vaccine. Trial participants were enrolled by age into 18-55, 56-69 and 70-plus year subgroups, with roughly 160, 29 and 62 TCR-sequenced participants respectively.

The CDR1 and CDR2 encoded by the germline V gene are SGHTA and FQGNSA. Taken from cysteine to phenylalanine, the CDR3 has 14 residues. Only the CDR3 region is kept as DNA, spanning 42 bases read in frame from base 1. V was cut back by 3 bases and J by 9 bases, leaving a gap of 15 bases between them. The time point label, read with the paper, signifies: baseline before first vaccination. The vaccinee samples were drawn from two UK trials, COV001 and COV002, one of which was a single-blind randomized controlled phase 2/3 trial testing AZD1222 (ChAdOx1 nCoV-19) in healthy adults. For TCRbeta chain sequencing, PBMC samples were collected from trial participants at day 0 and at day 28 after the second dose. The paper as a whole reports these results and caveats: The vaccine-associated CD4 TCRs covered the entire spike protein, and the dominant responses fell in regions 160-218 and 743-854. In the small 56-69-year group, the increase in depth fell short of significance, most likely because of low power. Conclusions about previously exposed vaccinees are limited, since just five to seven AZD1222 recipients were seropositive for SARS-CoV-2 at baseline. A significant rise in spike-specific TCR breadth and depth was observed after two AZD1222 doses relative to day 0 and relative to MenACWY recipients. Reportedly, almost half of the unique spike-specific TCRs recognized epitopes lying outside the regions that are mutated in the B.1.351 and B.1.1.7 variants. Because no day 14 peak-response samples were available, repertoires were characterized only after the peak T cell response. Participants were mostly white British and included more females than males, and it was suggested by the authors that clonal diversity may have been underestimated.

A remark on this clone: This clone's antigen is unknown.

The CDR3 regions of human TCRbeta chains were subjected to immunosequencing. Per the source publication's procedure: TCRs in the repertoires were matched against a reference library of SARS-CoV-2-specific TCRs that had been generated with the MIRA antigen-specificity platform. Breadth was defined as the fraction of unique TCRs that were SARS-CoV-2-associated, and depth was defined as the fraction of total T cells that were SARS-CoV-2-associated. Using the MIRA data, each spike-specific TCR was assigned both to the spike region to which the TCR was reactive and to a CD4 or CD8 class. Log10-transformed breadth and depth values were compared by one-way ANOVA with Sidak's multiple comparisons tests. The source is immuneACCESS, and TCRdb retained only in-frame sequences with V and J called. Part of the clones is not carried over; for the studies checked, unresolved V genes explain less than half of this, and the remainder is unexplained. V and J calls and clone size are copied from that table; D and trimming were computed from the DNA. This sample's table lists over 120,000 clones. The ten largest clones add up to about 2.2% of the sample.

The sequence was obtained from an adult in good health. The chain is assembled from TRBV7-2 and TRBJ2-1, with an unclear D gene assignment. The sequenced sample was peripheral blood. The CDR3 protein is CASSLIGPGREQFF. The DNA sequence is TGTGCCAGCAGCTTGATTGGGCCGGGCCGTGAGCAGTTCTTC.